This TCR beta chain derives from a study of CD8 T cells in Susac syndrome. Study-wide points: As the study acknowledged, the number of individuals in its TCR sequencing and HLA analysis was relatively small.

Blood CD8+ and CD4+ T cells underwent high-throughput TCR beta sequencing. The TEMRA cells underwent FACS enrichment, while the CD8+ and CD4+ T cells underwent negative isolation. Points on this clonotype: Its cognate antigen is unknown.

This CDR3 contains 16 residues. The germline V gene encodes CDR1 SGDLS and CDR2 YYNGEE. V lost 3 bases and J 8 bases, leaving 21 bases between the germline ends. RNA amounts of about 0.5 to 1 ug underwent reverse transcription with random hexamers. Multiplex immunoSEQ PCR targeted 54 Vbeta and 13 Jbeta TCR beta segments. TCRdb ran MiXCR on the immunoSEQ multiplex PCR reads and lists one entry per CDR3 protein. The sample lists approximately 120,000 distinct CDR3 sequences, approximately 90% seen once, with around 0.12% in the top ten. This TCR derives from a human donor in good health. The rearrangement links TRBV9 to TRBJ2-1; TRBD1 might be the D (6 bases). Sequenced material: CD8+ T cells from PBMCs. Here the CDR3 DNA reads TGTGCCAGCAGCGCCAGAACAGGGTCCGGGTTTGATGAGCAGTTCTTC. Translated: CASSARTGSGFDEQFF. The full variable domain, its missing parts supplied by reference TRBV9 and TRBJ2-1, is DSGVTQTPKHLITATGQRVTLRCSPRSGDLSVYWYQQSLDQGLQFLIQYYNGEERAKGNILERFSAQQFPDLHSELNLSSLELGDSALYFCASSARTGSGFDEQFFGPGTRLTVL.